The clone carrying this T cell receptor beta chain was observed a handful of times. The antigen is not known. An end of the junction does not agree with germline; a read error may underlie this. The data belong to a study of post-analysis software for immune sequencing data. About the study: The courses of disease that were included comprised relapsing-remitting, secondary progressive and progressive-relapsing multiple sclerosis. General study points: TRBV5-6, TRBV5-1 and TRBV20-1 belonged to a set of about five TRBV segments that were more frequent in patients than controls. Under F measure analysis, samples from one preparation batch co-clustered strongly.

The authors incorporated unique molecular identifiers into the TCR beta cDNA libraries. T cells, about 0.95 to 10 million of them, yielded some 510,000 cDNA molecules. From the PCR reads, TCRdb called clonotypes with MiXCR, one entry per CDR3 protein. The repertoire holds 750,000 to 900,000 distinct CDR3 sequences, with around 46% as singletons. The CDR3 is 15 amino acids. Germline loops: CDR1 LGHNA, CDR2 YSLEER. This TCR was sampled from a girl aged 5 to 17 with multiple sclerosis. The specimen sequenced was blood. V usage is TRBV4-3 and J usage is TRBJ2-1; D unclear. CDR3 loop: CACSPQLSSYNEQFF. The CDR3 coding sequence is TGCGCCTGCAGCCCCCAGTTGAGCTCCTACAATGAGCAGTTCTTC.